This T cell receptor (beta chain) comes out of a study of a mutant IDH1 vaccine in newly diagnosed glioma. Findings and limits, study-wide: Pseudoprogression apparently tracked independently of changes in top peripheral T cell clonotypes.

V was pared by 4 bases and J by 7 bases, with 12 bases between. The germline gives CDR1 SGHDT, CDR2 YYEEEE. The CDR3 has 14 residues. Time point defined: baseline, week 1 (first vaccination visit). As for treatment: pre-vaccination baseline after standard-of-care therapy. Using immunoSEQ multiplex PCR, the repertoire was profiled, and TCRdb retains in-frame clones only, with some absent. The sample holds tens of thousands of clones, 86% seen once. As regards this clone: Its antigen remains unknown.

The specimen was PBMCs, collected from a glioma patient treated with radiotherapy, temozolomide or both. The chain uses TRBV5-6 and TRBJ1-6; D gene unclear. The clonotype originates from a man between 25 and 39 years old with glioma. The CDR3 DNA is TGTGCCAGCAGCAAAAGGAGGGAGAATTCACCCCTCCACTTT. Translation: CASSKRRENSPLHF.